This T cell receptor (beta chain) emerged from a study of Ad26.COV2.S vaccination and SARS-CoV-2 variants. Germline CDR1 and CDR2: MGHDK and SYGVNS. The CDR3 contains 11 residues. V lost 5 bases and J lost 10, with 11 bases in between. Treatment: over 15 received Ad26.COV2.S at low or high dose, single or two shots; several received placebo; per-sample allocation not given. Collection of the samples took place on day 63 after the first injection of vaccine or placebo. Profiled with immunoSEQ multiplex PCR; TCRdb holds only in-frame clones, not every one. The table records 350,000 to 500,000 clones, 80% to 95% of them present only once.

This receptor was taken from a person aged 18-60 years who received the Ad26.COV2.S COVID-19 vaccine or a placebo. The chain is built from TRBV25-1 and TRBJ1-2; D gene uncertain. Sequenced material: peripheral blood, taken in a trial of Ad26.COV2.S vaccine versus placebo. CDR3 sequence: CASSFRLTYTF. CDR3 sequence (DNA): TGTGCCAGCAGTTTTAGATTGACCTACACCTTC.